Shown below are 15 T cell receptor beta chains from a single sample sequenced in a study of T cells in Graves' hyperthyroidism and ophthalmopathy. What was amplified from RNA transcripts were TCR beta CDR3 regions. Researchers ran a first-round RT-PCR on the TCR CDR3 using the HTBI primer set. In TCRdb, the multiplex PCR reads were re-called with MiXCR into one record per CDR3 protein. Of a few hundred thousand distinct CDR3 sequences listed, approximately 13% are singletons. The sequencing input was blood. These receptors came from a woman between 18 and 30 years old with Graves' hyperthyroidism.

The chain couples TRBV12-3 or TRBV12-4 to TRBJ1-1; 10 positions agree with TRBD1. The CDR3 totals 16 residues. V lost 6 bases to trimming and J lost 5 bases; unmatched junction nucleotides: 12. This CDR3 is CASRPGQGSVGTEAFF. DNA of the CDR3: TGTGCCAGCAGGCCGGGACAGGGGAGTGTGGGTACTGAAGCTTTCTTT.

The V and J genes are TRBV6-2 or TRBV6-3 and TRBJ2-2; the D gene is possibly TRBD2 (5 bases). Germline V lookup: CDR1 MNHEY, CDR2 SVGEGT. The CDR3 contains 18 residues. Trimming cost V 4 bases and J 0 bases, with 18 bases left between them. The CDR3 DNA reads TGTGCCAGCAGTTGGCCTCGGATAGCGCAAACGAACACCGGGGAGCTGTTTTTT. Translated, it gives CASSWPRIAQTNTGELFF.

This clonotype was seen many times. The CDR3 DNA reads TGTGCCAGCAGTGAAAATTCCCCTGGAAACACCATATATTTT. It specifies CASSENSPGNTIYF. V gene TRBV2 combines with J gene TRBJ1-3; D is unclear. V dropped 2 bases and J dropped 2 bases, with 7 bases sitting between them. Germline CDR1 reads SNHLY; CDR2 reads FYNNEI. The CDR3 is 14 residues long.

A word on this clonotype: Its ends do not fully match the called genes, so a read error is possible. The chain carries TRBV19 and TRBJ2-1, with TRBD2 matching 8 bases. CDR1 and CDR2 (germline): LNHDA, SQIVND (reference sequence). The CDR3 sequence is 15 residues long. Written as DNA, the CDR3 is TGTGCCAGTAGTAGGGTAGCGGGACTATACAACGAGCAGTTCTTC. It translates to CASSRVAGLYNEQFF.

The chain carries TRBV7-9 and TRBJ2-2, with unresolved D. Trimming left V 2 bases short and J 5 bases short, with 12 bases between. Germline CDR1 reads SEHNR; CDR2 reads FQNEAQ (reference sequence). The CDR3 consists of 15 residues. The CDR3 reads CASSLLAVGTGELFF. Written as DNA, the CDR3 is TGTGCCAGCAGCTTATTGGCGGTCGGGACCGGGGAGCTGTTTTTT.

In nucleotides, the CDR3 is TGTGCCAGCAGCGACCAGACACGATCCCTCTACGAGCAGTACTTC. Translating gives CASSDQTRSLYEQYF. The V gene is TRBV9, the J gene TRBJ2-7; D is undetermined. The CDR3 has 15 residues. CDR1 SGDLS and CDR2 YYNGEE come from the germline V gene. Trimming shortened V by 3 bases and J by 3 bases, and 16 bases separated the two germline ends. Together with reference TRBV9 and TRBJ2-7, the CDR3 gives the full variable domain: DSGVTQTPKHLITATGQRVTLRCSPRSGDLSVYWYQQSLDQGLQFLIQYYNGEERAKGNILERFSAQQFPDLHSELNLSSLELGDSALYFCASSDQTRSLYEQYFGPGTRLTVT.

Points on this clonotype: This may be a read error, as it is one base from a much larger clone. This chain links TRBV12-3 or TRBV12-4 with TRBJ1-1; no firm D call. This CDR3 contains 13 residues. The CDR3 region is CASSPRLNTEASF. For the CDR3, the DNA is TGTGCCAGCAGTCCACGTTTGAACACTGAAGCTTCCTTT.

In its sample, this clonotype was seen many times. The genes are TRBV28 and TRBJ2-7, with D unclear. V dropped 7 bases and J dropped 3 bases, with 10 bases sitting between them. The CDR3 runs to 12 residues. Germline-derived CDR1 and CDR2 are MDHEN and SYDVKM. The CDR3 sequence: CASMSDNYEQYF. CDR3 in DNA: TGTGCCAGCATGAGTGATAACTACGAGCAGTACTTC.

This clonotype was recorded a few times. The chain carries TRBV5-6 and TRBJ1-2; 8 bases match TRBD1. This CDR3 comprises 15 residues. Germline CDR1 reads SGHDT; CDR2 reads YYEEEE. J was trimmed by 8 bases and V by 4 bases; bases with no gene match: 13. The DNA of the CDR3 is TGTGCCAGCAGCCCCGATCAGACAGGGGAGTGGGGCTACACCTTC. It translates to CASSPDQTGEWGYTF.

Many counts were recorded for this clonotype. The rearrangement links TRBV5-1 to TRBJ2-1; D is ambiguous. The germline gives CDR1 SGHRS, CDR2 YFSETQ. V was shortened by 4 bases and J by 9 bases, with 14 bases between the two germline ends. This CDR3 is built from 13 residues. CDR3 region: CASSPGAKGEQFF. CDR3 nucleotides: TGCGCCAGCAGCCCGGGCGCTAAAGGTGAGCAGTTCTTC.

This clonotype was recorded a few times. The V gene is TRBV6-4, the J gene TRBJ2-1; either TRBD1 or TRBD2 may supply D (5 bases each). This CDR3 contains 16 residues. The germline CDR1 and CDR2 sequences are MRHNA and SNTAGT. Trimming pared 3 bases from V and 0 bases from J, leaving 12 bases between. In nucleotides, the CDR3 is TGTGCCAGCAGTGAATCCGGGACGAGCTCCTACAATGAGCAGTTCTTC. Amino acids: CASSESGTSSYNEQFF.

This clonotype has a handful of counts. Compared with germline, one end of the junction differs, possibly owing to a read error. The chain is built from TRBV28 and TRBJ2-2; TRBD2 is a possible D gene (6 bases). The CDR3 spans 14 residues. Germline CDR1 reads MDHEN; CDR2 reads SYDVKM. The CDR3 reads CASSLGQNTGGLFF. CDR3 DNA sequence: TGTGCCAGCAGTTTAGGGCAGAACACCGGGGGGCTGTTTTTT.

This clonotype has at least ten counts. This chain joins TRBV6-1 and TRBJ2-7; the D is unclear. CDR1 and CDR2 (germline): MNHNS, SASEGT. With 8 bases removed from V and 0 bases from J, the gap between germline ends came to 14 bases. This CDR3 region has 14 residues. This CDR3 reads CASGRTSSSYEQYF. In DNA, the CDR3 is TGTGCCAGCGGCAGGACGTCGAGCTCCTACGAGCAGTACTTC.

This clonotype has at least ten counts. The CDR3 sequence is CASSVGGGSSDNEQFF. The CDR3 DNA is TGTGCCAGCAGCGTAGGCGGCGGGAGTAGCGACAATGAGCAGTTCTTC. The V and J genes are TRBV9 and TRBJ2-1; 7 bases map to TRBD2. The trim removed 0 bases at V and 5 bases at J, leaving 8 bases unmatched. The CDR3 sequence is 16 residues long. Germline-derived CDR1 and CDR2 are SGDLS and YYNGEE.

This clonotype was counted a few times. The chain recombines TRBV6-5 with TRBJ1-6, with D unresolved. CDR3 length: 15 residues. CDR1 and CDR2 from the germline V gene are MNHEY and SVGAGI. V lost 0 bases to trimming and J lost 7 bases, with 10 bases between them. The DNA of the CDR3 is TGTGCCAGCAGTTACTCGGTCGTCAGCAATTCACCCCTCCACTTT. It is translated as CASSYSVVSNSPLHF.